This T cell receptor (beta chain) was identified in a study of T cells in Graves' hyperthyroidism and ophthalmopathy. RNA transcripts served as the template for amplifying TCR beta CDR3 regions. A first-round RT-PCR of the TCR CDR3 used the HTBI primer set. TCRdb processed the multiplex PCR reads anew with MiXCR; each CDR3 protein has one entry. The table includes about 250,000 distinct CDR3 sequences, approximately 25% detected once. This clonotype was recorded at least ten times. CDR1 and CDR2 (germline): LGHDT, YNNKEL (reference sequence). The V gene end was trimmed by 1 base and the J gene end by 8 bases; junction bases not matched to a gene: 3. The CDR3 extends over 14 amino acids.

The sequenced material came from blood. The receptor's source is a woman aged 40-49 years with Graves' ophthalmopathy. The V gene is TRBV3-1, the J gene TRBJ2-1; TRBD2 matches 9 bases. The CDR3 DNA reads as TGTGCCAGCAGCCAAGTGAAGCGGGAGGATGAGCAGTTCTTC. Its translation is CASSQVKREDEQFF.